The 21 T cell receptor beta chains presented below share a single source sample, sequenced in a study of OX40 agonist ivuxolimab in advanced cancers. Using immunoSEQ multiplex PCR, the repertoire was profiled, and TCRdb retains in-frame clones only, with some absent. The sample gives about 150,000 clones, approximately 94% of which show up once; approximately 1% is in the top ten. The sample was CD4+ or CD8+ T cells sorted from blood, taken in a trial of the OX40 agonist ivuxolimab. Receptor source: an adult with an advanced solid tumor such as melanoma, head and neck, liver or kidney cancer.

For the CDR3, the DNA is TGTGCCAGCACTCCAGGGAGCGGGGGATCCGCAGATACGCAGTATTTT. Translating gives CASTPGSGGSADTQYF. This sequence joins TRBV27 and TRBJ2-3, with 8 bases matching TRBD2. Trimming took 7 bases from V and 4 from J; bases not matched to a gene: 13. The CDR3 is 16 residues long. Germline V CDR1 and CDR2: MNHEY, SMNVEV (reference sequence).

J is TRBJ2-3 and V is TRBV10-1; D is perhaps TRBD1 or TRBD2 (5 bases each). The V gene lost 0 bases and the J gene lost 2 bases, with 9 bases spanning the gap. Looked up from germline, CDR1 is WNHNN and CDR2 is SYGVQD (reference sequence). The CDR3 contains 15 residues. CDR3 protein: CASSESPGATDTQYF. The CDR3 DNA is TGCGCCAGCAGTGAGTCACCCGGGGCCACAGATACGCAGTATTTT.

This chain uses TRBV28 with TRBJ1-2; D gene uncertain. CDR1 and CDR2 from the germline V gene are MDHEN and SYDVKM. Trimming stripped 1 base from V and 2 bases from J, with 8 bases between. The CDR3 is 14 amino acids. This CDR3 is CASSLLRVNYGYTF. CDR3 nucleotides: TGTGCCAGCAGTTTATTGCGGGTCAACTATGGCTACACCTTC.

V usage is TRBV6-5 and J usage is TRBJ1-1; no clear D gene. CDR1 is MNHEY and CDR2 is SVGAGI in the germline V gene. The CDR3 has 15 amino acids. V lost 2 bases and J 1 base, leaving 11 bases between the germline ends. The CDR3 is CASSYGAPRNTEAFF. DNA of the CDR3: TGTGCCAGCAGTTACGGCGCCCCGCGGAACACTGAAGCTTTCTTT.

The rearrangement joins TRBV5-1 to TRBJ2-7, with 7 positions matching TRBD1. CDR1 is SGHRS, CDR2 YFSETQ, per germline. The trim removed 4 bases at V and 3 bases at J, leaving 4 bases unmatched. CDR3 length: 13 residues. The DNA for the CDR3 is TGCGCCAGCAGCGTAGACAGGGACTACGAGCAGTACTTC. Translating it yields CASSVDRDYEQYF.

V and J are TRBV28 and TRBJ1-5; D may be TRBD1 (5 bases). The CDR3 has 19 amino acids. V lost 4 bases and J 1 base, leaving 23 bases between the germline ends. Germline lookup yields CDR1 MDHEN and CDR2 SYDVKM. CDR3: CASSSMGTGTWVSNQPQHF. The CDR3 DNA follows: TGTGCCAGCAGTTCAATGGGCACCGGGACGTGGGTGAGCAATCAGCCCCAGCATTTT. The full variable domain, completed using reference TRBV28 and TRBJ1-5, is DVKVTQSSRYLVKRTGEKVFLECVQDMDHENMFWYRQDPGLGLRLIYFSYDVKMKEKGDIPEGYSVSREKKERFSLILESASTNQTSMYLCASSSMGTGTWVSNQPQHFGDGTRLSIL.

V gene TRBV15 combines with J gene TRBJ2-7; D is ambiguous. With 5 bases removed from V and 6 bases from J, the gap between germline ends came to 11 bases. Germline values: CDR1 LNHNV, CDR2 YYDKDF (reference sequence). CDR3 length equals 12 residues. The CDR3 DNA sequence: TGTGCCACCAGCTCCTCGGCACTCGAGCAGTACTTC. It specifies CATSSSALEQYF.

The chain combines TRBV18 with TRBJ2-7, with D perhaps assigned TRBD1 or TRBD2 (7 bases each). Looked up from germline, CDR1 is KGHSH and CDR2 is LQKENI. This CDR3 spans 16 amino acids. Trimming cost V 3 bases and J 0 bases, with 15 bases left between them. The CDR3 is CASSPPQGGSSYEQYF. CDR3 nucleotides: TGTGCCAGCTCACCTCCCCAGGGGGGGAGCTCCTACGAGCAGTACTTC.

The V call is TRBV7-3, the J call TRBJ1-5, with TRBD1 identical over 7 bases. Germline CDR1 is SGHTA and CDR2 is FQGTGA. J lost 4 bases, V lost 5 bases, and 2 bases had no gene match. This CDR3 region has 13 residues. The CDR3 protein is CASSQGQNQPQHF. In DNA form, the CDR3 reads TGTGCCAGCAGCCAGGGACAGAATCAGCCCCAGCATTTT.

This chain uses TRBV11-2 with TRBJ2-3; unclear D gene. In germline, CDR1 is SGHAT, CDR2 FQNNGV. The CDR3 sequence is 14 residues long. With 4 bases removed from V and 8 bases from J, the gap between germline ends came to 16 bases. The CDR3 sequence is CASSSIRKSATQYF. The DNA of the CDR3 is TGTGCCAGCAGCTCCATCCGCAAATCGGCTACGCAGTATTTT.

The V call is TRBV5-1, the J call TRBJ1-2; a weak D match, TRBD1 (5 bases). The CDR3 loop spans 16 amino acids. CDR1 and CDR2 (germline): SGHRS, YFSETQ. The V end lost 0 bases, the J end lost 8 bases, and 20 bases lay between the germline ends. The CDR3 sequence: CASSLGQGPGIGGYTF. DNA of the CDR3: TGCGCCAGCAGCTTGGGGCAGGGCCCGGGCATTGGGGGCTACACCTTC.

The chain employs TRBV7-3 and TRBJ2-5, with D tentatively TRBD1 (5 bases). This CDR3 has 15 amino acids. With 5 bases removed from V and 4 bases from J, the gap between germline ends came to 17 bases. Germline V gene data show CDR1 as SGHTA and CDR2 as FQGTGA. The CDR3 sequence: CASSGRQGFGETQYF. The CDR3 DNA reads TGTGCCAGCAGCGGCAGGCAGGGTTTCGGAGAGACCCAGTACTTC.

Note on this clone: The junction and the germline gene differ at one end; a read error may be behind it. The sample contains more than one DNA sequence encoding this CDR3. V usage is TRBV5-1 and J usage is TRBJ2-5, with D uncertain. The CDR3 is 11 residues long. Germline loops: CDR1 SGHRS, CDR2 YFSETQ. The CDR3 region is CASSLSETQYF. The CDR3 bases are TGTGCCAGCAGCTTATCGGAGACCCAGTACTTC.

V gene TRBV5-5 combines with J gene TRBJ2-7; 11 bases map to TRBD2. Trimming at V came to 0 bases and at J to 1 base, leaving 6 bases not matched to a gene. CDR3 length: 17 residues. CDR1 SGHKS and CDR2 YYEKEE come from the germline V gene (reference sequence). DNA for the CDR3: TGTGCCAGCAGCTTGGCAGGAACTAGCGGGGGTTCCTACGAGCAGTACTTC. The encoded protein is CASSLAGTSGGSYEQYF.

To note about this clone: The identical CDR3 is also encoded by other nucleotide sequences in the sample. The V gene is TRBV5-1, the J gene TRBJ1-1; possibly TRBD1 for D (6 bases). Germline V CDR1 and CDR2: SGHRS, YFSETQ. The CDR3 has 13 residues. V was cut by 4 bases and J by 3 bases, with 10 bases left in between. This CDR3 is CASSVQGDTEAFF. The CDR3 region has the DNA TGCGCCAGCAGCGTACAGGGCGACACTGAAGCTTTCTTT.

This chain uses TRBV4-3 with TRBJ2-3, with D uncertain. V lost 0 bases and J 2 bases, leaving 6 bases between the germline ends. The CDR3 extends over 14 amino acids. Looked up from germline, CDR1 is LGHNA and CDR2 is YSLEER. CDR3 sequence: CASSQDGFTDTQYF. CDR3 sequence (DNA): TGCGCCAGCAGCCAAGATGGCTTCACAGATACGCAGTATTTT.

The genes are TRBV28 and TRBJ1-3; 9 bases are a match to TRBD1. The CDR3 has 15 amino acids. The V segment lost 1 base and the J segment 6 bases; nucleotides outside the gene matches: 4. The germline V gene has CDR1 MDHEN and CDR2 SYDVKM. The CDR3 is CASSLLQGAVNTIYF. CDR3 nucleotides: TGTGCCAGCAGTTTATTACAGGGGGCCGTAAACACCATATATTTT.

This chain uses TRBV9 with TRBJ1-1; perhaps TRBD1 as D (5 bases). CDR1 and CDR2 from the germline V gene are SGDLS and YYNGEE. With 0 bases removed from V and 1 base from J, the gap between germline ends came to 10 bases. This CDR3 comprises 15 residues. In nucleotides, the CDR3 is TGTGCCAGCAGCGTAGACGGGGGAAGGAACACTGAAGCTTTCTTT. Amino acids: CASSVDGGRNTEAFF.

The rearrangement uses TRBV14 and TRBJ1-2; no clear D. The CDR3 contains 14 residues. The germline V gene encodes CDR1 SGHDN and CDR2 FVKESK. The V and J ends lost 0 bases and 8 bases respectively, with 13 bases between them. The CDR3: CASSQDLVVRGYTF. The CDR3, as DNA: TGTGCCAGCAGCCAAGATTTGGTTGTAAGGGGCTACACCTTC.

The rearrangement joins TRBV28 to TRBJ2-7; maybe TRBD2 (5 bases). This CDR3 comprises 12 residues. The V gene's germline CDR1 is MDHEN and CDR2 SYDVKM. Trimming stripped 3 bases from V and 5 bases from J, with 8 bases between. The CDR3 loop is CASSLSGNEQYF. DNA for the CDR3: TGTGCCAGCAGTTTGTCGGGGAACGAGCAGTACTTC.

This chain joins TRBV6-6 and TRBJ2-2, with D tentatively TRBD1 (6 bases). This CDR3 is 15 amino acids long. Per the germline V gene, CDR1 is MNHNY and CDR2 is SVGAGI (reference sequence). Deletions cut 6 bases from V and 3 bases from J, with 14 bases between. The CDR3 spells CASRQTGWDTGELFF. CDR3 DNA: TGTGCCAGCAGGCAAACAGGGTGGGACACCGGGGAGCTGTTTTTT.